This T cell receptor beta chain was profiled in a study of blood T cell repertoires in COVID-19. The data were produced by immunoSEQ multiplex PCR, yet TCRdb's version contains in-frame clones alone and is incomplete. This sample carries 100,000 to 150,000 clones, roughly 87% of them seen once, and the ten largest clones take 20% to 30%. This CDR3 contains 13 residues. The sample taken for sequencing was peripheral blood. This sequence originates from a woman over 75 with acute or convalescent COVID-19. The chain employs TRBV21-1 and TRBJ1-1; TRBD1 reflects the table's D call only, with no check against the DNA. TRBV21-1 is given as a pseudogene. CDR3 coding DNA: TGTGCCAGCCCAACAGGCATGAACACTGAAGCTTTCTTT. Amino acid sequence: CASPTGMNTEAFF.